This T cell receptor beta chain was found in a study of regulatory T cells in long-lasting Graves disease. Study details: Antithyroid drugs had been given to newly diagnosed Graves' patients for under 3 months.

The time point here: newly diagnosed GD, antithyroid drugs for less than 3 months. RNA extracted from PBMCs served as the sequencing template. With respect to this clonotype: Its antigen is unknown.

CDR1 is LGHDT, CDR2 YNNKEL, per germline (reference sequence). The ends were cut back, 1 base at V and 3 bases at J, with 16 bases in the middle. The CDR3 spans 16 residues. Construction of the TCR beta libraries employed iRepertoire HTBI primers in conjunction with Arm-PCR of CDR3 regions. Each CDR3 protein gets one entry after TCRdb re-called the multiplex PCR reads with MiXCR. The repertoire consists of about 400,000 distinct CDR3 sequences, with approximately 15% occurring once and the leading ten covering about 8.3%. Study results and limitations: With persistent disease, TRBV28, TRBJ1-2 and TRBJ2-5 were the favored segments.

The same data also went into a second study, on T cells in Graves' hyperthyroidism and ophthalmopathy. That report notes: HTBI primers were the set used in a first-round RT-PCR of the TCR CDR3. For ophthalmopathy, model prediction preceded onset by a median about 6.4 months.

This sequence was found in a woman aged 40 to 55 with Graves disease. The sample here was peripheral blood mononuclear cells (PBMCs), taken at new diagnosis, from a patient treated with antithyroid drugs. This chain uses TRBV3-1 with TRBJ2-7, with D possibly matching TRBD1 (6 bases). The CDR3 reads CASSQAHVDRYYEQYF. The CDR3 bases are TGTGCCAGCAGCCAAGCTCACGTAGACAGGTACTACGAGCAGTACTTC.